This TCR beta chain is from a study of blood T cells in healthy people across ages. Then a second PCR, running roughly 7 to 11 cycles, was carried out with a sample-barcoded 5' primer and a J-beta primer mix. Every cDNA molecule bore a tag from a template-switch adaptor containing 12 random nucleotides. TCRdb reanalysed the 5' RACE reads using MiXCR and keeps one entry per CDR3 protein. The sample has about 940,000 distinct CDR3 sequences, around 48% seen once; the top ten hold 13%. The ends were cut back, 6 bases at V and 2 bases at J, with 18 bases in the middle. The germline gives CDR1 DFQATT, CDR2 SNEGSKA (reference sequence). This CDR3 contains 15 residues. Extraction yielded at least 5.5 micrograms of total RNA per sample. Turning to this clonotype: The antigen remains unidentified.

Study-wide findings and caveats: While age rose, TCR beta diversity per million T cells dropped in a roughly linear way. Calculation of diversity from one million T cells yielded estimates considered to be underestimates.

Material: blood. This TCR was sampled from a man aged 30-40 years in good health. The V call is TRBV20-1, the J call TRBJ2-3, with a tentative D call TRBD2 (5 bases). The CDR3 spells CSAGPPRDFTDTQYF. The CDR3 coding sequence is TGCAGTGCGGGCCCCCCCCGGGATTTCACAGATACGCAGTATTTT.